This T cell receptor (beta chain) was sequenced for a study of T cells in Graves' hyperthyroidism and ophthalmopathy. Study observations and caveats: Among thyroid clonotypes expanded above 0.001, most also appeared in blood. The model foresaw ophthalmopathy a median around 6 months prior to onset.

For the diagnoses, clinical symptoms, serum thyroxine and TRAb, thyroid ultrasound and orbital computed tomography were used. Fresh peripheral blood, 10 ml, was the source of the PBMCs. Template material for amplifying TCR beta CDR3 regions consisted of RNA transcripts. RT-PCR in the first round (using the HTBI primer set) targeted the TCR CDR3. One entry per CDR3 protein results from TCRdb running MiXCR on the multiplex PCR reads. In the table there are more than 350,000 distinct CDR3 sequences, 15% of which are singletons. The CDR3 has 15 amino acids. In germline, CDR1 is MNHGY, CDR2 SVAAGI. Trimming left V 4 bases short and J 0 bases short, with 10 bases between. Of note for this clonotype: Its antigen is still unknown.

Sequencing was performed on blood. This clonotype was obtained from an older woman with Graves' ophthalmopathy. The chain has TRBV6-9 and TRBJ2-4, with unresolved D. CDR3 residues: CASSSNDIAKNIQYF. The CDR3 region has the DNA TGTGCCAGCAGTTCCAACGACATAGCCAAAAACATTCAGTACTTC.